What follows are 18 T cell receptor beta chains derived from one specimen sequenced in a study of blood T cell repertoires in COVID-19. Measured with immunoSEQ multiplex PCR; TCRdb has only the in-frame clones, and not every one. The sample includes over 150,000 clones, 84% of them seen just once. The specimen sequenced was PBMCs or T cells enriched from blood (not recorded which). Receptors originate from a woman in her 30s who had recovered from COVID-19.

This chain connects TRBV12-3 or TRBV12-4 to TRBJ2-3; D might be TRBD2 (5 bases). Trimming pared 6 bases from V and 3 bases from J, leaving 10 bases between. The CDR3 consists of 13 residues. The CDR3 DNA follows: TGTGCCAGCAGCACACTAGTTACAGATACGCAGTATTTT. Its translation: CASSTLVTDTQYF.

The chain carries TRBV19 and TRBJ1-6; no firm D call. Germline-derived CDR1 and CDR2 are LNHDA and SQIVND (reference sequence). The V gene lost 3 bases and the J gene lost 5 bases, with 11 bases spanning the gap. The CDR3 sequence is 15 residues long. DNA of the CDR3: TGTGCCAGTAGTATCCTCGAGTTACATAATTCACCCCTCCACTTT. Translation gives CASSILELHNSPLHF.

Only a few counts were recorded for this clone. The chain carries TRBV7-2 and TRBJ1-2, with D perhaps TRBD1 (5 bases). This CDR3 has 15 residues. V lost 5 bases and J lost 3, with 16 bases in between. Germline CDR1 SGHTA, CDR2 FQGNSA. DNA of the CDR3: TGTGCCAGCAGCGTGACAGTTAAGCCCGACTATGGCTACACCTTC. Protein: CASSVTVKPDYGYTF. Variable domain in full (rest from reference TRBV7-2 and TRBJ1-2): GAGVSQSPSNKVTEKGKDVELRCDPISGHTALYWYRQSLGQGLEFLIYFQGNSAPDKSGLPSDRFSAERTGGSVSTLTIQRTQQEDSAVYLCASSVTVKPDYGYTFGSGTRLTVV.

The chain uses TRBV28 and TRBJ2-7, with TRBD2 identical over 12 bases. The germline V gene encodes CDR1 MDHEN and CDR2 SYDVKM. Trimming removed 3 bases from V and 6 bases from J; junction bases left unmatched: 6. CDR3 length equals 15 residues. The CDR3 DNA is TGTGCCAGCAGTTTTATGGGACTAGCGGGTGTCGAGCAGTACTTC. Its protein product is CASSFMGLAGVEQYF.

This chain uses TRBV29-1 with TRBJ1-1, with D unresolved. Trimming shortened V by 4 bases and J by 4 bases, and 4 bases separated the two germline ends. Germline V CDR1 and CDR2: SQVTM, ANQGSEA. The CDR3 is 10 amino acids. The CDR3 DNA is TGCAGCGTTGTCCTCACTGAAGCTTTCTTT. This sequence encodes CSVVLTEAFF.

The chain joins TRBV4-2 to TRBJ2-2; tentative D call: TRBD2 (6 bases). Germline V gene lookup returns CDR1 LGHNA and CDR2 YNFKEQ. The CDR3 is 16 amino acids. Deletions cut 0 bases from V and 1 base from J, with 9 bases between. The CDR3 nucleotides read TGTGCCAGCAGCCAAGAAGGGCGGGAGAACACCGGGGAGCTGTTTTTT. Translating gives CASSQEGRENTGELFF.

The chain employs TRBV19 and TRBJ1-3; D is possibly TRBD1 (5 bases). The CDR3 runs 13 residues. The V and J ends lost 6 bases and 6 bases respectively, with 12 bases between them. The germline V gene has CDR1 LNHDA and CDR2 SQIVND (reference sequence). In DNA, the CDR3 is TGTGCCAGTAGGGTCGGGACTTCAAACACCATATATTTT. Translating gives CASRVGTSNTIYF.

The gene calls are TRBV27 and TRBJ2-5; the match to TRBD2 covers 13 bases. The germline gives CDR1 MNHEY, CDR2 SMNVEV (reference sequence). J gave up 4 bases and V 2 bases, and 7 bases lay outside the gene matches. The CDR3 has 17 residues. The CDR3 bases are TGTGCCAGCAGTTTAAGGAGACTAGCGGGAGGATTAGAGACCCAGTACTTC. Protein sequence: CASSLRRLAGGLETQYF.

V is TRBV2 and J is TRBJ1-3, with a tentative D call TRBD1 (5 bases). The CDR3 runs to 15 residues. The germline V gene has CDR1 SNHLY and CDR2 FYNNEI. V dropped 0 bases and J dropped 3 bases, with 9 bases sitting between them. The CDR3 region is CASSEARTRGNTIYF. CDR3 nucleotides: TGTGCCAGCAGTGAAGCGCGGACACGTGGAAACACCATATATTTT.

V is TRBV29-1 and J is TRBJ1-5; D unclear. The CDR3 has 13 residues. The V end was cut by 6 bases, the J end by 7 bases, with 16 bases between. Germline V lookup: CDR1 SQVTM, CDR2 ANQGSEA. The CDR3 region is CSVREVGGQPQHF. CDR3 nucleotide sequence: TGCAGCGTGAGGGAGGTAGGTGGACAGCCCCAGCATTTT.

This chain uses TRBV28 with TRBJ2-3, with a possible D match to TRBD2 (5 bases). V dropped 6 bases and J dropped 1 base, with 14 bases sitting between them. The germline gives CDR1 MDHEN, CDR2 SYDVKM. The CDR3 is made up of 15 amino acids. The CDR3 is CASRLRVSGTDTQYF. The CDR3 DNA reads as TGTGCCAGCAGATTGCGGGTATCAGGCACAGATACGCAGTATTTT. The whole variable domain, filled in from reference TRBV28 and TRBJ2-3, reads DVKVTQSSRYLVKRTGEKVFLECVQDMDHENMFWYRQDPGLGLRLIYFSYDVKMKEKGDIPEGYSVSREKKERFSLILESASTNQTSMYLCASRLRVSGTDTQYFGPGTRLTVL.

On this clone itself: This sample includes further DNA sequences coding for the same CDR3. The V gene is TRBV9, the J gene TRBJ1-5; D remains ambiguous. The CDR3 covers 15 residues. Germline values: CDR1 SGDLS, CDR2 YYNGEE. V was pared by 0 bases and J by 7 bases, with 14 bases between. Here the CDR3 reads CASSVGGVAGQPQHF. The CDR3 DNA reads as TGTGCCAGCAGCGTAGGGGGTGTGGCGGGGCAGCCCCAGCATTTT.

The chain joins TRBV20-1 to TRBJ2-5, with 10 bases fitting TRBD2. Germline values: CDR1 DFQATT, CDR2 SNEGSKA (reference sequence). With V trimmed by 3 bases and J by 2 bases, 6 bases remained unmatched. The CDR3 extends over 15 amino acids. The CDR3 DNA reads TGCAGTGCTAGTTCGCTAGCGGGAGAACAAGAGACCCAGTACTTC. Amino acid sequence: CSASSLAGEQETQYF.

V gene TRBV3-1 (or the pseudogene TRBV3-2) combines with J gene TRBJ2-7; TRBD2 aligns across 13 bases. Germline V CDR1 and CDR2: LGHDT, YNNKEL (reference sequence). Trimming removed 5 bases from V and 2 bases from J; junction bases left unmatched: 9. The CDR3 has 17 amino acids. The chain's CDR3 is CASSKGTSGNPTYEQYF. The CDR3 DNA follows: TGTGCCAGCAGCAAGGGGACTAGCGGGAACCCGACCTACGAGCAGTACTTC.

The chain combines TRBV5-4 with TRBJ1-4, with 9 bases fitting TRBD1. The V gene end was trimmed by 2 bases and the J gene end by 0 bases; junction bases not matched to a gene: 11. The CDR3 is 19 residues long. Germline V gives CDR1 SGHNT, CDR2 YYREEE (reference sequence). CDR3 sequence: CASSFGQGRSPATNEKLFF. As DNA, the CDR3 is TGTGCCAGCAGCTTCGGACAGGGGAGAAGTCCCGCAACTAATGAAAAACTGTTTTTT. Variable domain in full (rest from reference TRBV5-4 and TRBJ1-4): ETGVTQSPTHLIKTRGQQVTLRCSSQSGHNTVSWYQQALGQGPQFIFQYYREEENGRGNFPPRFSGLQFPNYSSELNVNALELDDSALYLCASSFGQGRSPATNEKLFFGSGTQLSVL.

The J gene is TRBJ1-1, the V gene TRBV30; D possibly corresponds to TRBD1 (5 bases). The germline CDR1 and CDR2 sequences are GTSNPN and SVGIG (reference sequence). The CDR3 has 11 amino acids. The V end was cut by 8 bases, the J end by 10 bases, with 17 bases between. Here the CDR3 reads CAAGGALGAFF. For the CDR3, the DNA is TGTGCCGCTGGCGGGGCCCTAGGAGCTTTCTTT. Looking up the rest from reference TRBV30 and TRBJ1-1 gives the full variable domain: SQTIHQWPATLVQPVGSPLSLECTVEGTSNPNLYWYRQAAGRGLQLLFYSVGIGQISSEVPQNLSASRPQDRQFILSSKKLLLSDSGFYLCAAGGALGAFFGQGTRLTVV.

V gene TRBV20-1 combines with J gene TRBJ1-1, with D perhaps TRBD1 (5 bases). Germline-derived CDR1 and CDR2 are DFQATT and SNEGSKA (reference sequence). This CDR3 region has 11 residues. V gave up 5 bases and J gave up 6 bases, with 10 bases separating them. The CDR3 sequence: CSAGRVSEAFF. In DNA, the CDR3 is TGCAGTGCTGGCAGGGTTTCTGAAGCTTTCTTT.

The chain combines TRBV5-1 with TRBJ1-4; D possibly corresponds to TRBD1 (6 bases). CDR1 SGHRS and CDR2 YFSETQ come from the germline V gene. The V end was cut by 0 bases, the J end by 8 bases, with 14 bases between. This CDR3 is 15 amino acids long. DNA for the CDR3: TGCGCCAGCAGCTTGGAGGGGGGGCTCAAGGAAAAACTGTTTTTT. It specifies CASSLEGGLKEKLFF.